This T cell receptor (beta chain) was sequenced for a study of CD8 T cells in Susac syndrome. RNA totalling about 0.45 to 1 ug underwent reverse transcription with random hexamers. Each CDR3 protein gets one entry after TCRdb re-called the immunoSEQ multiplex PCR reads with MiXCR. Among around 71,000 distinct CDR3 sequences listed, 93% were seen once. Patients with Susac syndrome met diagnostic criteria that were recently defined for definite or probable disease. Concerning this clonotype: Antigen specificity is unknown.

Study-level points and caveats: In Susac syndrome, CD4+ T cell repertoires lacked any clonal expansion.

This CDR3 contains 13 residues. CDR1 SGHNT and CDR2 YYREEE come from the germline V gene (reference sequence). Trimming removed 2 bases at V and 5 bases at J, with 8 bases between. This rearrangement joins TRBV5-4 to TRBJ2-1, with D uncertain. The TCR was taken from a human donor with Susac syndrome. Material for sequencing was CD4+ T cells from PBMCs. The CDR3 sequence: CASSFGLDNEQFF. The CDR3 region has the DNA TGTGCCAGCAGCTTCGGGCTCGACAATGAGCAGTTCTTC.